Detailed here is one TCR beta chain. Germline V lookup: CDR1 KGHSH, CDR2 LQKENI. Germline trimming cut 4 bases from V and 7 bases from J; bases unmatched to any gene: 7. This CDR3 has 15 amino acids. This sample is drawn from a study of blood T cell repertoires in COVID-19. Study background: Samples of COVID-19 (acute and convalescent) were obtained from the United States, Italy and Spain.

Clones were sequenced by immunoSEQ multiplex PCR, and TCRdb holds only the in-frame ones, with some missing. The sample comprises 170,000 or so clones, more than 75% of which are singletons, and 7% rests with the top ten. The chain carries TRBV18 and TRBJ1-4; TRBD1 aligns across 9 bases. This receptor was obtained from a woman between 45 and 65 years old who had recovered from COVID-19. The sequenced sample was PBMCs or T cells enriched from blood (not recorded which). CDR3 bases: TGTGCCAGCTCACGCTCGACAGGGGGAAGTGAAAAACTGTTTTTT. Its protein is CASSRSTGGSEKLFF. Based on the CDR3 plus reference TRBV18 and TRBJ1-4, the full variable domain is NAGVMQNPRHLVRRRGQEARLRCSPMKGHSHVYWYRQLPEEGLKFMVYLQKENIIDESGMPKERFSAEFPKEGPSILRIQQVVRGDSAAYFCASSRSTGGSEKLFFGSGTQLSVL.